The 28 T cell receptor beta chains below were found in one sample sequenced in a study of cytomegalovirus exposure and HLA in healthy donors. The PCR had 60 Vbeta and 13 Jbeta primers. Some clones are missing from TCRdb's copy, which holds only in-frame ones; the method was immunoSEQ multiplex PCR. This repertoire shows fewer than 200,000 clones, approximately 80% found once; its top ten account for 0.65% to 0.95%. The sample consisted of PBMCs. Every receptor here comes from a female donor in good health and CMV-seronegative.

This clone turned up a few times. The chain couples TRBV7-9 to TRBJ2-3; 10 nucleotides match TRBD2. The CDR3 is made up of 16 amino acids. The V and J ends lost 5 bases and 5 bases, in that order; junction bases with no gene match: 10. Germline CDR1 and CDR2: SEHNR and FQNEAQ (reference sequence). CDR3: CASSRRRERGGDTQYF. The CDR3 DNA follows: TGTGCCAGCAGCCGAAGGAGGGAGCGGGGGGGAGATACGCAGTATTTT.

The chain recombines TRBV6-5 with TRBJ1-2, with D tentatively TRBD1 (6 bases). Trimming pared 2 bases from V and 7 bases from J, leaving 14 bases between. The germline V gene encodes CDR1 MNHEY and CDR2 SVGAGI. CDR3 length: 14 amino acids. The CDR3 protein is CASSYVGGLSGYTF. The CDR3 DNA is TGTGCCAGCAGTTACGTCGGGGGGCTGAGTGGCTACACCTTC.

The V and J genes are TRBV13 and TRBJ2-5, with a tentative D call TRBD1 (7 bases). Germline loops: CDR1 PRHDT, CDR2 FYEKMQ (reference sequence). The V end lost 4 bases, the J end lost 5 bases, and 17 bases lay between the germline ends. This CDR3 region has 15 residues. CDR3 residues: CASSSRDSAMETQYF. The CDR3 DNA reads TGTGCCAGCAGCTCGCGGGACAGCGCTATGGAGACCCAGTACTTC.

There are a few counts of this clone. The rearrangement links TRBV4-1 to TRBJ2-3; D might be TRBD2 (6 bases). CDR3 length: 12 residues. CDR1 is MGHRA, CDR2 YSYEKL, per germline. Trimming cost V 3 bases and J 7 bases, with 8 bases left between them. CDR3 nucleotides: TGCGCCAGCAGCCAGGCGGGGTATACGCAGTATTTT. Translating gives CASSQAGYTQYF.

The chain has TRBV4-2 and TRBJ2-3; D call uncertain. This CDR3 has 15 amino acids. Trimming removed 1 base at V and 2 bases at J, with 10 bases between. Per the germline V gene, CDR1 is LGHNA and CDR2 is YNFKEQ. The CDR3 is CASSQGGSPTDTQYF. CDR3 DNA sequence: TGTGCCAGCAGCCAAGGAGGCTCGCCCACAGATACGCAGTATTTT.

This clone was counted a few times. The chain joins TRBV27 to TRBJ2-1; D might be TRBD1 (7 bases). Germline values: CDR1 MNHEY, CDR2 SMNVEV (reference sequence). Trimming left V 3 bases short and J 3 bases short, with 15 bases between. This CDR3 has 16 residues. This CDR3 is CASSFQGDFYYNEQFF. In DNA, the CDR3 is TGTGCCAGCAGTTTTCAGGGGGACTTCTACTACAATGAGCAGTTCTTC.

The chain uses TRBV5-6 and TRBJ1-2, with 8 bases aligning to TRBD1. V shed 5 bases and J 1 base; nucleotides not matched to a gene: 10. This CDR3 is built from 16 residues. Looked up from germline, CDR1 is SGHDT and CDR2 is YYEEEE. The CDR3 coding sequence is TGTGCCAGCAGAGGAGGACAGGGCCGGGGTAACTATGGCTACACCTTC. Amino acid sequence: CASRGGQGRGNYGYTF.

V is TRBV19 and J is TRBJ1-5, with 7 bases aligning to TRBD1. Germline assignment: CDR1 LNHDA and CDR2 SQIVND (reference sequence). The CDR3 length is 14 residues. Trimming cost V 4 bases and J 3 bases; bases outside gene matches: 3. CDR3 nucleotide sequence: TGTGCCAGTAGTAGCAGGGGGGACAATCAGCCCCAGCATTTT. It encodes CASSSRGDNQPQHF. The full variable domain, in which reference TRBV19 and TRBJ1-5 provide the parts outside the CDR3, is DGGITQSPKYLFRKEGQNVTLSCEQNLNHDAMYWYRQDPGQGLRLIYYSQIVNDFQKGDIAEGYSVSREKKESFPLTVTSAQKNPTAFYLCASSSRGDNQPQHFGDGTRLSIL.

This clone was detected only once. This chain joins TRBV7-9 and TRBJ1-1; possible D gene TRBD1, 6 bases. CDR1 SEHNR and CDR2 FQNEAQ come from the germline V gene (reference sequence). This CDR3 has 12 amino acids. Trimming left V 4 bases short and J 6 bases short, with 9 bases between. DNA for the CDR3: TGTGCCAGCAGCTATCAGGGGTCTGAAGCTTTCTTT. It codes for CASSYQGSEAFF.

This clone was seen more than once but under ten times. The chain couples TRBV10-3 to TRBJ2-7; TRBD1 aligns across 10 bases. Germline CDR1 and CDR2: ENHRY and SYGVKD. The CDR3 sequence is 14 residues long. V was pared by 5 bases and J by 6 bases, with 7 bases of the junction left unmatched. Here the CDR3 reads CAISHSGDRGEQYF. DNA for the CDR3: TGTGCCATCAGTCACTCTGGGGACAGGGGCGAGCAGTACTTC.

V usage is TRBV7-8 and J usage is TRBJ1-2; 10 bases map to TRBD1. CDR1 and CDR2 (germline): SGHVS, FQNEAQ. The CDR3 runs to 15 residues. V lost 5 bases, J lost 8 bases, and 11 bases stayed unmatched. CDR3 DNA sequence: TGTGCCAGCAGCACGAGTCCCGGGACAGGGGCCGGCTACACCTTC. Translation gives CASSTSPGTGAGYTF.

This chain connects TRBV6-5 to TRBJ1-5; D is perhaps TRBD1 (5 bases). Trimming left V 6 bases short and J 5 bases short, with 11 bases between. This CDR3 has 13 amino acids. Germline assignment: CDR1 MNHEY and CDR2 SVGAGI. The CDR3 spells CASSGGIDQPQHF. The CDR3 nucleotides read TGTGCCAGCAGCGGGGGGATCGATCAGCCCCAGCATTTT.

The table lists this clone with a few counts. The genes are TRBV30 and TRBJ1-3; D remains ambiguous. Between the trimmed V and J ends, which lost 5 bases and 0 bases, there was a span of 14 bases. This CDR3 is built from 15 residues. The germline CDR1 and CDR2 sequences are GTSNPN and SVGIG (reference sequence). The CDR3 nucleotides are TGTGCCTGGGAGACACCGAGCGGCTCTGGAAACACCATATATTTT. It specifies CAWETPSGSGNTIYF.

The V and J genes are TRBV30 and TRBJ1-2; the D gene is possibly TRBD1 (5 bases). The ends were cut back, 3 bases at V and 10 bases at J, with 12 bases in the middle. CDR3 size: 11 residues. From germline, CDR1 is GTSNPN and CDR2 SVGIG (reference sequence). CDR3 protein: CAWSQGAHYTF. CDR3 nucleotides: TGTGCCTGGAGCCAGGGCGCCCACTACACCTTC.

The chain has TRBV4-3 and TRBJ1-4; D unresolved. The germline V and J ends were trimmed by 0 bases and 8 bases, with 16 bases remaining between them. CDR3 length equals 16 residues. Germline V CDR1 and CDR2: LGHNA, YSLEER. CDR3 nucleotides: TGCGCCAGCAGCCAAGATTCGGTCCCAGGAGGAGAAAAACTGTTTTTT. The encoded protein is CASSQDSVPGGEKLFF.

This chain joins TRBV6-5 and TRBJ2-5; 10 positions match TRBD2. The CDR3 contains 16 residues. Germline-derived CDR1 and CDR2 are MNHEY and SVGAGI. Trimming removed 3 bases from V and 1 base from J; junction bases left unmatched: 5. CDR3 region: CASSYFASGSQETQYF. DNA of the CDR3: TGTGCCAGCAGTTATTTCGCTAGCGGGAGCCAAGAGACCCAGTACTTC.

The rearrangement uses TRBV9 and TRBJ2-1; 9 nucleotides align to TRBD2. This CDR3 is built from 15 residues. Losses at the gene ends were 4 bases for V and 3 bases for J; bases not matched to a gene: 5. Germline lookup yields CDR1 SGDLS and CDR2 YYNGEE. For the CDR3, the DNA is TGTGCCAGCAGCCGACTAGCGGACTACTACAATGAGCAGTTCTTC. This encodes CASSRLADYYNEQFF.

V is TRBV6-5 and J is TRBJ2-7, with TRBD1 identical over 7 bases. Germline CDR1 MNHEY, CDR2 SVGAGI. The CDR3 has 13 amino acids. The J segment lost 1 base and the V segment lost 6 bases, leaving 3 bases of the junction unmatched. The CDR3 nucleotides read TGTGCCAGCAGGACGGGACAGTCCTACGAGCAGTACTTC. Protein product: CASRTGQSYEQYF.

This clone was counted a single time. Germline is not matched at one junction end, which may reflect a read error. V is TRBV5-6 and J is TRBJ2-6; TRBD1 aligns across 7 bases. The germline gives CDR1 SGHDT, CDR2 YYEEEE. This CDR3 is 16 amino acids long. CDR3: CASSRDRSSGANGLTF. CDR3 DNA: TGTGCCAGCAGCCGGGACAGAAGCTCTGGGGCCAACGGCCTGACTTTC.

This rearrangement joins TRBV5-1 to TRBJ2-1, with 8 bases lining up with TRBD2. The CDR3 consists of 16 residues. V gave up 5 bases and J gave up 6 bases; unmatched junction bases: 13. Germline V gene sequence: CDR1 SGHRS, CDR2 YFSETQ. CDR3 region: CASRPAGGAFGNEQFF. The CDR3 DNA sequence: TGCGCCAGCAGGCCCGCCGGGGGGGCCTTTGGCAATGAGCAGTTCTTC.

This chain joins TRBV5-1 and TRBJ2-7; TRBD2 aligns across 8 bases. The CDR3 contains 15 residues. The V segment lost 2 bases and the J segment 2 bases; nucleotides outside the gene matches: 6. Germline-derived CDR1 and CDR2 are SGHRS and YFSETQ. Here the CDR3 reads CASSFLLAEAYEQYF. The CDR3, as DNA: TGCGCCAGCAGCTTTTTACTAGCGGAGGCCTACGAGCAGTACTTC.

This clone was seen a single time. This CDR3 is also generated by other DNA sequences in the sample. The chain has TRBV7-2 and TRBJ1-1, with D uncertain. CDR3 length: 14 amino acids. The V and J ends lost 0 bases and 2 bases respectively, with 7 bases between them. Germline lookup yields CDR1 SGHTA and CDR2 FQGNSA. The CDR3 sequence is CASSLAGLNTEAFF. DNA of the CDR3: TGTGCCAGCAGCTTAGCCGGTTTAAACACTGAAGCTTTCTTT.

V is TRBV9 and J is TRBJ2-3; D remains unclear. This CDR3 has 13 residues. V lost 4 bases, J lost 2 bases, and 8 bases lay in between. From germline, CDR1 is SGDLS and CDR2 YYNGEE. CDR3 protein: CASSPLLTDTQYF. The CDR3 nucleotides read TGTGCCAGCAGCCCCCTACTCACAGATACGCAGTATTTT.

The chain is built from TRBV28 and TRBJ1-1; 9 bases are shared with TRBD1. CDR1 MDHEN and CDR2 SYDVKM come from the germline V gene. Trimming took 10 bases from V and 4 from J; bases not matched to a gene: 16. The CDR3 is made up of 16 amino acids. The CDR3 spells CATHPHHRGLGTEAFF. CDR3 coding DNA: TGTGCCACTCACCCCCACCACAGGGGGCTAGGCACTGAAGCTTTCTTT.

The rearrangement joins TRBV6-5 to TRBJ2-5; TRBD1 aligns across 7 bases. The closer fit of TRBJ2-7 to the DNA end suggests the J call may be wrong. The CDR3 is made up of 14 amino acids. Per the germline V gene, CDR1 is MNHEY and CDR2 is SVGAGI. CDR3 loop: CASRVTQGSYEQYF. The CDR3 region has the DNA TGTGCCAGCAGAGTCACACAGGGGTCCTACGAGCAGTACTTC.

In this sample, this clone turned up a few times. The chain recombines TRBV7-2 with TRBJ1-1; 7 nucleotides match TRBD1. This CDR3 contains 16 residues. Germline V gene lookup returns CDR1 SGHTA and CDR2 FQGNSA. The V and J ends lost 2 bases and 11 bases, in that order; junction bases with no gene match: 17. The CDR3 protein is CASSLSTGAPRGVAFF. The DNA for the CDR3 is TGTGCCAGCAGCTTAAGTACAGGGGCCCCTAGGGGTGTCGCTTTCTTT.

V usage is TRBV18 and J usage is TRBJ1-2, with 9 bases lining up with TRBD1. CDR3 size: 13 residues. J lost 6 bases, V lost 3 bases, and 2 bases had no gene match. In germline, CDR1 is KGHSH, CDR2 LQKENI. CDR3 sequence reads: CASSPGTGHGYTF. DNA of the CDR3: TGTGCCAGCTCACCGGGGACAGGGCATGGCTACACCTTC.

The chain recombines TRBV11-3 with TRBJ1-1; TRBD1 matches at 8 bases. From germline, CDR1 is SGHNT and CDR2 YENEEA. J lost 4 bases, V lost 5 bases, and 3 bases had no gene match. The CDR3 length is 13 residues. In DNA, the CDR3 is TGTGCCAGCAGCGTACAGGGGGGCACTGAAGCTTTCTTT. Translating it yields CASSVQGGTEAFF. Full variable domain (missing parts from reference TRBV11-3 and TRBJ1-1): EAGVVQSPRYKIIEKKQPVAFWCNPISGHNTLYWYLQNLGQGPELLIRYENEEAVDDSQLPKDRFSAERLKGVDSTLKIQPAELGDSAVYLCASSVQGGTEAFFGQGTRLTVV.